This T cell receptor (beta chain) was sequenced for a study of T cell repertoires in cytomegalovirus infection. Study summary: Shared public TCR beta signatures pointed to both CMV infection and a matching HLA type.

Study-wide results and limits: CMV-specific HLA-C-restricted TCR beta clonotypes dominated the ex vivo response.

TCRdb re-analysed the reads in MiXCR, keeping a single row per CDR3 protein. The table lists 30,000 to 40,000 distinct CDR3 sequences, roughly 54% of them singletons. Turning to this clonotype: The antigen is unknown.

Germline V CDR1 and CDR2: MNHNY, SVGAGI (reference sequence). Trimming pared 1 base from V and 2 bases from J, leaving 11 bases between. CDR3 length: 15 residues. The J gene is TRBJ1-1, the V gene TRBV6-6; perhaps TRBD1 as D (6 bases). Material: CD8+ T cells from cultured PBMCs, obtained from culture after CMV antigen stimulation. The clonotype originates from a human donor in good health (CMV status not recorded). Some clones in this sample may be carry-over from other donors' samples. The CDR3: CASSYLARGNTEAFF. The CDR3 DNA is TGTGCCAGCAGTTACTTGGCCAGGGGAAACACTGAAGCTTTCTTT.